Listed below are T cell receptor beta chains from one sample, sequenced in a study of T cell repertoires in cytomegalovirus infection. Their antigen targets remain unknown. Using its own MiXCR run on the reads, TCRdb lists one record per CDR3 protein. The table lists a few hundred thousand distinct CDR3 sequences, about 39% of them singletons. Specimen: cultured PBMCs, collected from culture after CMV antigen stimulation. The receptor set was obtained from a human donor in good health (CMV status not recorded). Some clones in this sample may be carry-over from other donors' samples. The CDR3 runs from the conserved cysteine through the conserved F or W. The order of the fields is V gene, clone size, CDR3 length, J gene, D gene, CDR3 protein, CDR3 DNA. A D gene is named only where the DNA matches it firmly. Part of the rows lack a size; the others show once, few, many or a class for expanded clones.

v_call: TRBV12-3/TRBV12-4
clone_size: few
cdr3_length: 14
j_call: TRBJ2-3
d_call: NA
cdr3_aa: CASSLQGPSDTQYF
cdr3_nt: TGTGCCAGCAGTTTACAGGGGCCTTCGGATACGCAGTATTTT

v_call: TRBV7-2
clone_size: NA
cdr3_length: 14
j_call: TRBJ2-5
d_call: NA
cdr3_aa: CASSLAWQGETQYF
cdr3_nt: TGTGCCAGCAGCTTAGCATGGCAGGGAGAGACCCAGTACTTC

v_call: TRBV7-6
clone_size: NA
cdr3_length: 15
j_call: TRBJ1-1
d_call: NA
cdr3_aa: CASSLMGIVDTEAFF
cdr3_nt: TGTGCCAGCAGCTTAATGGGAATCGTCGACACTGAAGCTTTCTTT

v_call: TRBV6-2/TRBV6-3
clone_size: NA
cdr3_length: 19
j_call: TRBJ2-7
d_call: TRBD2
cdr3_aa: CASSYSPPGTSGSSYEQYF
cdr3_nt: TGTGCCAGCAGTTACTCCCCCCCCGGGACTAGCGGGAGCTCCTACGAGCAGTACTTC

v_call: TRBV20-1
clone_size: NA
cdr3_length: 14
j_call: TRBJ2-1
d_call: TRBD2
cdr3_aa: CSLLRTSGTYEQFF
cdr3_nt: TGCAGTTTGCTGCGGACTAGCGGGACGTATGAGCAGTTCTTC

v_call: TRBV20-1
clone_size: NA
cdr3_length: 13
j_call: TRBJ1-1
d_call: TRBD1
cdr3_aa: CSAGQGRITEAFF
cdr3_nt: TGCAGTGCCGGACAGGGTCGGATCACTGAAGCTTTCTTT

v_call: TRBV5-4
clone_size: NA
cdr3_length: 16
j_call: TRBJ2-1
d_call: TRBD2
cdr3_aa: CASRRGTAGGYNEQFF
cdr3_nt: TGTGCCAGCAGGCGAGGGACGGCGGGAGGCTACAATGAGCAGTTCTTC

v_call: TRBV20-1
clone_size: NA
cdr3_length: 14
j_call: TRBJ2-5
d_call: TRBD2
cdr3_aa: CSAGKASGSETQYF
cdr3_nt: TGCAGTGCTGGCAAAGCTAGCGGGAGTGAGACCCAGTACTTC

v_call: TRBV7-2
clone_size: NA
cdr3_length: 12
j_call: TRBJ2-3
d_call: NA
cdr3_aa: CATSPPGDTQYF
cdr3_nt: TGTGCCACCTCCCCCCCCGGGGATACGCAGTATTTT

v_call: TRBV27
clone_size: NA
cdr3_length: 14
j_call: TRBJ2-7
d_call: NA
cdr3_aa: CASSFTGLSYEQYF
cdr3_nt: TGTGCCAGCAGTTTTACAGGCCTCTCCTACGAGCAGTACTTC

v_call: TRBV5-4
clone_size: NA
cdr3_length: 15
j_call: TRBJ2-2
d_call: TRBD2
cdr3_aa: CASSFGTSVTGELFF
cdr3_nt: TGTGCCAGCAGCTTTGGGACTAGTGTCACCGGGGAGCTGTTTTTT

v_call: TRBV7-2
clone_size: NA
cdr3_length: 16
j_call: TRBJ1-5
d_call: NA
cdr3_aa: CASSLGARGGLQPQHF
cdr3_nt: TGTGCCAGCAGCTTAGGGGCAAGGGGGGGGCTTCAGCCCCAGCATTTT

v_call: TRBV7-2
clone_size: NA
cdr3_length: 15
j_call: TRBJ2-7
d_call: TRBD2
cdr3_aa: CASSPTGLAGSEQYF
cdr3_nt: TGTGCCAGCAGCCCAACGGGACTAGCGGGATCAGAGCAGTACTTC

v_call: TRBV7-2
clone_size: many
cdr3_length: 16
j_call: TRBJ2-1
d_call: TRBD2
cdr3_aa: CASSLQGTSGRNEQFF
cdr3_nt: TGTGCCAGCAGCTTACAGGGGACTAGCGGGAGGAATGAGCAGTTCTTC

v_call: TRBV20-1
clone_size: NA
cdr3_length: 15
j_call: TRBJ2-7
d_call: TRBD1
cdr3_aa: CSARDLTGLGYEQYF
cdr3_nt: TGCAGTGCCAGAGACCTGACAGGGCTCGGCTACGAGCAGTACTTC

v_call: TRBV6-8
clone_size: NA
cdr3_length: 13
j_call: TRBJ2-1
d_call: NA
cdr3_aa: CASRPDSYNEQFF
cdr3_nt: TGTGCCAGCAGGCCGGACAGTTACAATGAGCAGTTCTTC

v_call: TRBV28
clone_size: few
cdr3_length: 11
j_call: TRBJ1-1
d_call: NA
cdr3_aa: CASLWSMKAFF
cdr3_nt: TGTGCCAGCTTATGGTCAATGAAAGCTTTCTTT

v_call: TRBV7-9
clone_size: NA
cdr3_length: 18
j_call: TRBJ2-1
d_call: NA
cdr3_aa: CASSAVGEGPNPANEQFF
cdr3_nt: TGTGCCAGCAGCGCAGTGGGGGAAGGACCAAACCCCGCCAATGAGCAGTTCTTC

v_call: TRBV19
clone_size: NA
cdr3_length: 14
j_call: TRBJ1-1
d_call: TRBD1
cdr3_aa: CASSISGGYAEAFF
cdr3_nt: TGTGCCAGTAGTATATCAGGGGGCTACGCTGAAGCTTTCTTT

v_call: TRBV6-5
clone_size: NA
cdr3_length: 12
j_call: TRBJ2-7
d_call: NA
cdr3_aa: CASRTSSCEQYF
cdr3_nt: TGTGCCAGCAGGACTTCCTCCTGCGAGCAGTACTTC

v_call: TRBV7-9
clone_size: NA
cdr3_length: 15
j_call: TRBJ1-3
d_call: TRBD1
cdr3_aa: CASSFPTGAGNTIYF
cdr3_nt: TGTGCCAGCAGCTTTCCTACAGGGGCTGGAAACACCATATATTTT

v_call: TRBV29-1
clone_size: NA
cdr3_length: 15
j_call: TRBJ2-3
d_call: NA
cdr3_aa: CSVIWWEISSDTQYF
cdr3_nt: TGCAGCGTGATTTGGTGGGAGATAAGTTCAGATACGCAGTATTTT

v_call: TRBV5-1
clone_size: NA
cdr3_length: 17
j_call: TRBJ2-1
d_call: NA
cdr3_aa: CASSLRGGAATYNEQFF
cdr3_nt: TGCGCCAGCAGCTTGCGCGGAGGAGCGGCAACCTACAATGAGCAGTTCTTC

v_call: TRBV28
clone_size: once
cdr3_length: 16
j_call: TRBJ2-1
d_call: NA
cdr3_aa: CASSLPLGAASNEQFF
cdr3_nt: TGTGCCAGCAGTTTACCACTAGGGGCGGCTTCCAATGAGCAGTTCTTC

v_call: TRBV7-6
clone_size: few
cdr3_length: 13
j_call: TRBJ2-3
d_call: NA
cdr3_aa: CASSDRYTDTQYF
cdr3_nt: TGTGCCAGCAGTGACAGGTACACAGATACGCAGTATTTT

v_call: TRBV12-3/TRBV12-4
clone_size: few
cdr3_length: 15
j_call: TRBJ1-5
d_call: TRBD1
cdr3_aa: CASRTGTGWDQPQHF
cdr3_nt: TGTGCCAGCAGAACAGGGACAGGGTGGGACCAGCCCCAGCATTTT

v_call: TRBV20-1
clone_size: NA
cdr3_length: 17
j_call: TRBJ1-5
d_call: NA
cdr3_aa: CSASSGLAVFSNQPQHF
cdr3_nt: TGCAGTGCTAGTTCGGGGCTTGCCGTATTTAGCAATCAGCCCCAGCATTTT

v_call: TRBV10-2
clone_size: NA
cdr3_length: 16
j_call: TRBJ1-5
d_call: TRBD1
cdr3_aa: CASSPRPGQYNQPQHF
cdr3_nt: TGCGCCAGCAGTCCCAGGCCGGGACAGTACAATCAGCCCCAGCATTTT

v_call: TRBV6-6
clone_size: NA
cdr3_length: 14
j_call: TRBJ1-5
d_call: NA
cdr3_aa: CASRTTGGNQPQHF
cdr3_nt: TGTGCCAGCAGGACGACAGGCGGCAATCAGCCCCAGCATTTT

v_call: TRBV29-1
clone_size: NA
cdr3_length: 16
j_call: TRBJ1-1
d_call: TRBD1
cdr3_aa: CSVAGVGGPRGAEAFF
cdr3_nt: TGCAGCGTCGCAGGGGTAGGGGGCCCCCGGGGGGCTGAAGCTTTCTTT

v_call: TRBV4-3
clone_size: NA
cdr3_length: 13
j_call: TRBJ1-1
d_call: NA
cdr3_aa: CASSQDHNTEAFF
cdr3_nt: TGCGCCAGCAGCCAAGATCACAACACTGAAGCTTTCTTT

v_call: TRBV7-2
clone_size: many
cdr3_length: 15
j_call: TRBJ1-5
d_call: TRBD1
cdr3_aa: CASSLATGNNQPQHF
cdr3_nt: TGTGCCAGCAGCTTAGCGACAGGGAATAATCAGCCCCAGCATTTT

v_call: TRBV5-1
clone_size: NA
cdr3_length: 14
j_call: TRBJ2-2
d_call: NA
cdr3_aa: CASSFGQHTGELFF
cdr3_nt: TGCGCCAGCAGCTTCGGTCAGCACACCGGGGAGCTGTTTTTT

v_call: TRBV7-8
clone_size: few
cdr3_length: 14
j_call: TRBJ1-1
d_call: NA
cdr3_aa: CASSGTATNTEAFF
cdr3_nt: TGTGCCAGCAGCGGGACGGCCACCAACACTGAAGCTTTCTTT

v_call: TRBV7-6
clone_size: few
cdr3_length: 14
j_call: TRBJ2-3
d_call: NA
cdr3_aa: CASSIRGATDTQYF
cdr3_nt: TGTGCCAGCAGCATCAGGGGTGCGACAGATACGCAGTATTTT

v_call: TRBV6-1
clone_size: NA
cdr3_length: 14
j_call: TRBJ2-5
d_call: NA
cdr3_aa: CASSTTRGAETQYF
cdr3_nt: TGTGCCAGCAGTACAACCCGGGGGGCGGAGACCCAGTACTTC

v_call: TRBV16
clone_size: NA
cdr3_length: 14
j_call: TRBJ2-5
d_call: NA
cdr3_aa: CASSQLRLQETQYF
cdr3_nt: TGTGCCAGCAGCCAATTGAGGTTACAAGAGACCCAGTACTTC

v_call: TRBV5-1
clone_size: NA
cdr3_length: 16
j_call: TRBJ2-3
d_call: NA
cdr3_aa: CASSLKISSPSNTQYF
cdr3_nt: TGCGCCAGCAGCTTGAAAATATCTAGCCCGTCGAATACGCAGTATTTT